A selection of T cell receptor beta chains follows, all from one sample in a study of T-cell memory formation after mild COVID-19. MiXCR was run by TCRdb on the 5' RACE reads, yielding one entry per CDR3 protein. This sample has 130,000 to 150,000 distinct CDR3 sequences; 15% to 20% occur once, and the top ten carry about 2%. Sequencing was carried out using PBMCs or a T cell subset sorted from them (not recorded which). The receptors shown here come from an adult woman who had mild COVID-19 (a few samples of this study predate the infection). Cell type and time point are not known. The CDR3 runs from the conserved cysteine through the conserved F or W. The order of the fields is V gene, J gene, clone size, D gene, CDR3 protein, CDR3 DNA. A D gene is named only where the DNA matches it firmly. Not all rows give a size; the values are once, few, many and, for expanded clones, a class.

V gene: TRBV4-1; J gene: TRBJ2-3; clone size: few; D gene: TRBD2; CDR3 protein: CASSQVTSGGAGTQYF; CDR3 DNA: TGCGCCAGCAGCCAAGTGACTAGCGGGGGGGCTGGTACGCAGTATTTT
V gene: TRBV7-9; J gene: TRBJ2-6; clone size: few; D gene: NA; CDR3 protein: CATKTAYSGANVLTF; CDR3 DNA: TGTGCCACTAAGACAGCCTACTCTGGGGCCAACGTCCTGACTTTC
V gene: TRBV24-1; J gene: TRBJ2-7; clone size: NA; D gene: NA; CDR3 protein: CATSDFIRQATYEQYF; CDR3 DNA: TGTGCCACCAGTGATTTCATCCGACAGGCGACCTACGAGCAGTACTTC
V gene: TRBV7-9; J gene: TRBJ2-2; clone size: NA; D gene: NA; CDR3 protein: CASRQGTGELVF; CDR3 DNA: TGTGCCAGCAGGCAGGGCACCGGGGAGCTGGTTTTT
V gene: TRBV12-3/TRBV12-4; J gene: TRBJ2-7; clone size: few; D gene: TRBD2; CDR3 protein: CASSFRVSLSGRINSYEQYF; CDR3 DNA: TGTGCCAGCAGTTTCCGGGTTTCCCTAAGCGGGAGGATCAACTCCTACGAGCAGTACTTC
V gene: TRBV6-2/TRBV6-3; J gene: TRBJ2-7; clone size: few; D gene: NA; CDR3 protein: CASTEIWASSYEQYF; CDR3 DNA: TGTGCCAGCACTGAAATATGGGCCAGCTCCTACGAGCAGTACTTC
V gene: TRBV12-3/TRBV12-4; J gene: TRBJ2-1; clone size: few; D gene: NA; CDR3 protein: CASSILQGSYNEQFF; CDR3 DNA: TGTGCCAGCAGTATATTACAGGGTTCCTACAATGAGCAGTTCTTC
V gene: TRBV20-1; J gene: TRBJ2-3; clone size: NA; D gene: NA; CDR3 protein: CSRGGYGTDTQYF; CDR3 DNA: TGCAGTCGTGGGGGCTACGGCACAGATACGCAGTATTTT
V gene: TRBV29-1; J gene: TRBJ1-2; clone size: few; D gene: TRBD1; CDR3 protein: CNTGQGDYGYTF; CDR3 DNA: TGCAACACCGGACAGGGAGACTATGGCTACACCTTC
V gene: TRBV20-1; J gene: TRBJ2-3; clone size: NA; D gene: TRBD2; CDR3 protein: CSARNLAGGGDTQYF; CDR3 DNA: TGCAGTGCTAGGAACTTAGCGGGGGGAGGGGATACGCAGTATTTT
V gene: TRBV5-4; J gene: TRBJ2-1; clone size: few; D gene: NA; CDR3 protein: CASSPSTMNEQFF; CDR3 DNA: TGTGCCAGCAGCCCATCCACGATGAATGAGCAGTTCTTC
V gene: TRBV4-3; J gene: TRBJ2-3; clone size: NA; D gene: NA; CDR3 protein: CASSQDATWYTDTQYF; CDR3 DNA: TGCGCCAGCAGCCAAGATGCGACCTGGTACACAGATACGCAGTATTTT
V gene: TRBV12-3/TRBV12-4; J gene: TRBJ2-1; clone size: many; D gene: NA; CDR3 protein: CASSLSYSYNEQFF; CDR3 DNA: TGTGCCAGCAGTTTGAGCTACTCCTACAATGAGCAGTTCTTC
V gene: TRBV4-2; J gene: TRBJ2-1; clone size: NA; D gene: NA; CDR3 protein: CASSQVGGNEQFF; CDR3 DNA: TGTGCCAGCAGCCAAGTCGGGGGAAATGAGCAGTTCTTC
V gene: TRBV5-1; J gene: TRBJ2-7; clone size: NA; D gene: NA; CDR3 protein: CASSLGGQSPSYEQYF; CDR3 DNA: TGCGCCAGCAGCCTGGGGGGACAGTCTCCTTCCTACGAGCAGTACTTC
V gene: TRBV4-1; J gene: TRBJ2-7; clone size: NA; D gene: NA; CDR3 protein: CASSQDGTEDYEQYF; CDR3 DNA: TGCGCCAGCAGCCAAGACGGGACGGAAGACTACGAGCAGTACTTC
V gene: TRBV6-1; J gene: TRBJ2-3; clone size: once; D gene: TRBD1; CDR3 protein: CASTGTVSTDTQYF; CDR3 DNA: TGTGCCAGCACCGGGACAGTTAGCACAGATACGCAGTATTTT
V gene: TRBV29-1; J gene: TRBJ2-7; clone size: few; D gene: NA; CDR3 protein: CSVGATAYEQYF; CDR3 DNA: TGCAGCGTTGGGGCTACCGCCTACGAGCAGTACTTC
V gene: TRBV12-3/TRBV12-4; J gene: TRBJ1-5; clone size: few; D gene: NA; CDR3 protein: CASRDGPSNKPQHF; CDR3 DNA: TGTGCCAGCAGGGACGGCCCATCTAATAAGCCCCAGCATTTT
V gene: TRBV30; J gene: TRBJ1-2; clone size: NA; D gene: TRBD1; CDR3 protein: CASRTGVIYGYTF; CDR3 DNA: TGTGCCTCAAGGACAGGGGTAATCTATGGCTACACCTTC
V gene: TRBV12-3/TRBV12-4; J gene: TRBJ1-6; clone size: few; D gene: NA; CDR3 protein: CASGRGRSYNSPLHF; CDR3 DNA: TGTGCCAGCGGCAGGGGACGCTCCTATAATTCACCCCTCCACTTT
V gene: TRBV24-1; J gene: TRBJ2-1; clone size: few; D gene: TRBD1; CDR3 protein: CATSVPGGTGSEQFF; CDR3 DNA: TGTGCCACCAGTGTCCCTGGCGGGACAGGCAGTGAGCAGTTCTTC
V gene: TRBV4-3; J gene: TRBJ2-1; clone size: many; D gene: TRBD2; CDR3 protein: CASSLQFSGSGGEQFF; CDR3 DNA: TGCGCCAGCAGCCTTCAATTTAGCGGGAGCGGGGGTGAGCAGTTCTTC
V gene: TRBV7-2; J gene: TRBJ2-1; clone size: few; D gene: TRBD2; CDR3 protein: CASSLGGRVNEQFF; CDR3 DNA: TGTGCCAGCAGCTTAGGCGGGAGAGTCAATGAGCAGTTCTTC
V gene: TRBV4-3; J gene: TRBJ2-1; clone size: few; D gene: NA; CDR3 protein: CASSQGTGNNEQFF; CDR3 DNA: TGCGCCAGCAGCCAAGGGACGGGAAACAATGAGCAGTTCTTC
V gene: TRBV11-2; J gene: TRBJ1-3; clone size: NA; D gene: NA; CDR3 protein: CASSLGGNSGNTIYF; CDR3 DNA: TGTGCCAGCAGCTTAGGGGGTAATTCTGGAAACACCATATATTTT
V gene: TRBV3-2; J gene: TRBJ2-1; clone size: many; D gene: NA; CDR3 protein: CASSQRNEQFF; CDR3 DNA: TGTGCCAGCAGCCAAAGGAATGAGCAGTTCTTC
V gene: TRBV3-1; J gene: TRBJ2-7; clone size: NA; D gene: NA; CDR3 protein: CASSLIYAAGHEQYF; CDR3 DNA: TGTGCCAGCAGCCTCATTTATGCCGCGGGGCACGAGCAGTACTTC
V gene: TRBV4-3; J gene: TRBJ2-3; clone size: NA; D gene: NA; CDR3 protein: CASSQEKGTDTQYF; CDR3 DNA: TGCGCCAGCAGCCAAGAAAAGGGTACAGATACGCAGTATTTT
V gene: TRBV20-1; J gene: TRBJ2-3; clone size: NA; D gene: NA; CDR3 protein: CSARDRLRGAGDTQYF; CDR3 DNA: TGCAGTGCTAGAGATCGCCTCCGGGGGGCCGGGGATACGCAGTATTTT
V gene: TRBV7-3; J gene: TRBJ2-2; clone size: many; D gene: NA; CDR3 protein: CASSPNTGELFF; CDR3 DNA: TGTGCCAGCAGCCCAAATACCGGGGAGCTGTTTTTT
V gene: TRBV5-1; J gene: TRBJ1-2; clone size: NA; D gene: TRBD1; CDR3 protein: CASSLEGTGVYGYTF; CDR3 DNA: TGCGCCAGCAGCTTGGAGGGGACAGGGGTCTATGGCTACACCTTC
V gene: TRBV10-3; J gene: TRBJ2-7; clone size: NA; D gene: NA; CDR3 protein: CAISARTYEQYF; CDR3 DNA: TGTGCCATCAGTGCGCGCACCTACGAGCAGTACTTC
V gene: TRBV5-1; J gene: TRBJ2-3; clone size: NA; D gene: NA; CDR3 protein: CASSLAAKASDTQYF; CDR3 DNA: TGCGCCAGCAGCTTGGCCGCGAAGGCCTCAGATACGCAGTATTTT
V gene: TRBV9; J gene: TRBJ2-3; clone size: few; D gene: NA; CDR3 protein: CASSVGPDTQYF; CDR3 DNA: TGTGCCAGCAGCGTAGGCCCAGATACGCAGTATTTT
V gene: TRBV14; J gene: TRBJ2-7; clone size: NA; D gene: TRBD1; CDR3 protein: CASSGQGVHEQYF; CDR3 DNA: TGTGCCAGCAGCGGACAGGGTGTCCACGAGCAGTACTTC
V gene: TRBV20-1; J gene: TRBJ2-1; clone size: NA; D gene: TRBD2; CDR3 protein: CSARTGTIFYNEQFF; CDR3 DNA: TGCAGTGCTAGAACCGGGACTATCTTCTACAATGAGCAGTTCTTC
V gene: TRBV24-1; J gene: TRBJ1-1; clone size: NA; D gene: NA; CDR3 protein: CATSQGVAEAFF; CDR3 DNA: TGTGCCACCAGTCAGGGTGTCGCTGAAGCTTTCTTT
V gene: TRBV20-1; J gene: TRBJ2-3; clone size: NA; D gene: TRBD1; CDR3 protein: CSAGLTGAVTDTQYF; CDR3 DNA: TGCAGTGCTGGCCTGACAGGGGCGGTCACAGATACGCAGTATTTT
V gene: TRBV10-2; J gene: TRBJ1-2; clone size: NA; D gene: NA; CDR3 protein: CASSEIQNNYGYTF; CDR3 DNA: TGCGCCAGCAGTGAAATCCAGAATAACTATGGCTACACCTTC
V gene: TRBV12-3/TRBV12-4; J gene: TRBJ2-2; clone size: NA; D gene: TRBD2; CDR3 protein: CASSGTILAALTGELFF; CDR3 DNA: TGTGCCAGCAGTGGGACAATACTAGCGGCTCTCACCGGGGAGCTGTTTTTT
V gene: TRBV9; J gene: TRBJ1-2; clone size: NA; D gene: TRBD1; CDR3 protein: CASSGTGRTVYGYTF; CDR3 DNA: TGTGCCAGCAGCGGGACAGGCCGGACGGTCTATGGCTACACCTTC
V gene: TRBV7-3; J gene: TRBJ2-3; clone size: few; D gene: NA; CDR3 protein: CASSLVRGRDTQYF; CDR3 DNA: TGTGCCAGCAGCTTAGTGCGGGGCCGAGATACGCAGTATTTT
V gene: TRBV30; J gene: TRBJ1-3; clone size: NA; D gene: NA; CDR3 protein: CAWSAWQTSGNTIYF; CDR3 DNA: TGTGCCTGGAGTGCCTGGCAAACCTCTGGAAACACCATATATTTT
V gene: TRBV27; J gene: TRBJ2-1; clone size: NA; D gene: NA; CDR3 protein: CASSLTGESRKFF; CDR3 DNA: TGTGCCAGCAGTTTGACTGGTGAGTCTAGGAAGTTCTTC
V gene: TRBV7-6; J gene: TRBJ2-2; clone size: few; D gene: NA; CDR3 protein: CASSDLGTIDTGELFF; CDR3 DNA: TGTGCCAGCAGCGATCTTGGGACAATTGACACCGGGGAGCTGTTTTTT
V gene: TRBV20-1; J gene: TRBJ1-5; clone size: NA; D gene: NA; CDR3 protein: CSTAVGLGNQPQHF; CDR3 DNA: TGCAGCACCGCGGTAGGCCTGGGGAATCAGCCCCAGCATTTT
V gene: TRBV24-1; J gene: TRBJ2-1; clone size: few; D gene: TRBD2; CDR3 protein: CATSRGTSGVRGQFF; CDR3 DNA: TGTGCCACCAGTAGAGGGACTAGCGGGGTCAGGGGGCAGTTCTTC
V gene: TRBV6-2/TRBV6-3; J gene: TRBJ1-2; clone size: once; D gene: TRBD1; CDR3 protein: CASSPGTGPYTF; CDR3 DNA: TGTGCCAGCAGTCCGGGGACAGGCCCCTACACCTTC
V gene: TRBV6-5; J gene: TRBJ2-2; clone size: NA; D gene: TRBD2; CDR3 protein: CASSYYWLPASTSGINTGELFF; CDR3 DNA: TGTGCCAGCAGTTATTATTGGTTACCCGCCTCGACTAGCGGGATCAACACCGGGGAGCTGTTTTTT
V gene: TRBV5-1; J gene: TRBJ2-1; clone size: once; D gene: NA; CDR3 protein: CASSWSGLPGINEQFF; CDR3 DNA: TGCGCCAGCAGCTGGTCTGGACTACCAGGAATAAATGAGCAGTTCTTC